The T cell receptor (beta chain) under discussion was sequenced for a study of blood T cells in healthy people across ages (dated by TCRdb to 2014 to 2015). Background on the whole study: In model experiments, template switching captured about one uniquely barcoded TCR beta cDNA molecule for every two T cells. Using deep sequencing normalized with unique cDNA molecular identifiers, the study measured how TCR beta repertoire diversity changes with age. Four age groups were formed from the donors: young (average approximately 15 years), middle-aged (approximately 40), aged (roughly 56) and long-lived (82). To avoid experimental bias, donors of different ages were spread randomly across the sequencing lanes. The study analyzed two additional independent replicas of 1 million unique cDNA reads from the same blood draw for two donors, one aged 18 to 30 and one aged 80 or older. What the research found in general, with its limitations: Compared with the aged group, more naive CD4+ T cells, fewer expanded clones and increased TCR diversity were shown by the long-lived group, suggesting age selection. Observed TCR beta diversity correlated strongly with the percentage of naive T cells measured by flow cytometry. Because donor CMV infection status was unknown, age-related changes in expanded clonotypes were potentially confounded. Conclusive comparison of naive and antigen-experienced compartments was prevented by the profiling of bulk unsorted PBMCs. As age increased, observed TCR beta diversity per million T cells dropped in a roughly linear way, and a significant reduction was already evident by age 40. Total diversity estimates from one million sequenced T cells were considered lower bounds and underestimates.

Systemically healthy Caucasian individuals from Russia, some 40 in total and aged roughly 6 to 100 years, were included as donors. Roughly 10 milliliters of peripheral blood were collected from each donor into EDTA-treated Vacutainer tubes. Ficoll-Paque density-gradient centrifugation was used to isolate PBMCs, with at least 6.5 million per sample. Trizol reagent was used to extract total RNA from PBMCs, with at least 6 micrograms per sample. For every donor, flow cytometry on a PBMC aliquot measured the percentage of naive CD45RAhigh/CD27high T cells. This clonotype occurred many times. Its cognate antigen has yet to be identified. The sample holds no much larger clone one base away, and base qualities are not on file. The CDR3 runs 12 amino acids, cysteine and phenylalanine included. Only the CDR3 DNA is retained, 36 bases long and in frame from the first base. Sequences KGHDR (CDR1) and SFDVKD (CDR2) are obtained from the germline V gene. V is reduced by 9 bases and J by 7 bases, leaving a spacing of 14 bases between them.

Library generation was performed with 5' RACE. A second PCR of roughly 7 to 11 cycles was performed with a sample-barcoded 5' primer and a J-beta primer mix. A template-switch 5' adaptor carrying 12 random nucleotides introduced a unique molecular identifier onto each TCR beta cDNA molecule. Each sample yielded at least 2.5 million CDR3-containing paired-end reads. The Mint cDNA synthesis kit, primed by a TRBC-specific oligonucleotide, was used to synthesize first-strand cDNA from all RNA. Following uracil-DNA glycosylase treatment, a first 18-cycle PCR with universal primers M1SS and BC2_uni_R was performed on all cDNA. In the source study's methods: Normalization of each sample was performed by random selection of 1 million high-quality reads, each carrying a distinct molecular identifier. Instead of being binned into consensus sequences, reads that shared molecular identifiers were thrown out. MiTCR, run with a Q25 quality threshold and the strictest error-elimination algorithm, handled CDR3 identification, clonotype clustering and error correction. A nonparametric unseen species model using Euler transformation provided a lower-bound estimate of total TCR beta diversity. TCRdb trimmed the raw reads at Q25, called clones with MiXCR and kept productive beta chains. All rows with the same CDR3 protein become a single entry with the most common DNA and genes. None of the V and J calls come from the authors' own analysis; TCRdb made them. The sample table shows approximately 1,700,000 distinct CDR3 sequences, and approximately 39% are seen once. 23% of the sample rests with the top ten.

Source material: blood. The V and J segments used are TRBV24-1 and TRBJ2-5; no D segment can be confidently identified. The sequence was collected from a human donor in good health. The CDR3 protein is CATLSDLGTQYF. The DNA reads as follows: TGTGCCACCCTGTCGGACCTTGGGACCCAGTACTTC.